This is a list of T cell receptor beta chains from one sample in a study of Tregs in tolerant kidney transplant recipients. Assay: immunoSEQ multiplex PCR; the TCRdb copy retains only in-frame clones and omits some. The sample has around 230,000 clones; approximately 84% are singletons. The specimen was CD4+ T cells from blood. The origin of the receptors is a human donor in good health. Both conserved end residues are part of each CDR3. A D gene is named only where the DNA matches it firmly. Clone size is given for some rows only: seen once, a few or many times, or a class if the clone is expanded.

d_call | clone_size | j_call | v_call | cdr3_nt | cdr3_aa
. | . | TRBJ2-7 | TRBV19 | TGTGCCAGTAGTATAGGCAGCTTGGGCGAGCAGTACTTC | CASSIGSLGEQYF
TRBD1 | . | TRBJ1-3 | TRBV18 | TGTGCCAGCTCACCGACAGGGGTACAGAGAAACACCATATATTTT | CASSPTGVQRNTIYF
. | . | TRBJ1-6 | TRBV30 | TGTGCCTGGAATTATGGGGACTCACCCCTCCACTTT | CAWNYGDSPLHF
. | . | TRBJ2-3 | TRBV7-8 | TGTGCCAGCAGCTCTTGGGGCCTTAGCACAGATACGCAGTATTTT | CASSSWGLSTDTQYF
TRBD1 | . | TRBJ1-1 | TRBV6-6 | TGTGCCAGCAGTGACAGGGGCGGCGCTTTCTTT | CASSDRGGAFF
TRBD1 | . | TRBJ1-4 | TRBV19 | TGTGCCAGTAGAGGACAGGGTCAGAAACTGTTTTTT | CASRGQGQKLFF
TRBD1 | . | TRBJ1-5 | TRBV5-1 | TGCGCCAGCAGTCAAGGGGGACAGGGGAAGCAGCCCCAGCATTTT | CASSQGGQGKQPQHF
TRBD1 | . | TRBJ1-5 | TRBV2 | TGTGCCAGCACCAGAAAGTCCGGCAGGGGGACCAATCAGCCCCAGCATTTT | CASTRKSGRGTNQPQHF
TRBD1 | . | TRBJ2-1 | TRBV5-1 | TGCGCCAGCAGCTCTGGACAGGGCTCCTACAATGAGCAGTTCTTC | CASSSGQGSYNEQFF
. | . | TRBJ2-7 | TRBV6-5 | TGTGCCAGCAGTTATGGCGGACGGGAGCTTTCCTACGAGCAGTACTTC | CASSYGGRELSYEQYF
. | . | TRBJ2-7 | TRBV29-1 | TGCAGCGTTGAACGAGGGGAGCAGTACTTC | CSVERGEQYF
. | . | TRBJ2-1 | TRBV29-1 | TGCAGCGTTGACCCGGACAGCTACAATGAGCAGTTCTTC | CSVDPDSYNEQFF
TRBD2 | . | TRBJ2-3 | TRBV6-1 | TGTGCCAGCAGTGATAGGCGGGGGGGCGCAGATACGCAGTATTTT | CASSDRRGGADTQYF
TRBD1 | . | TRBJ2-3 | TRBV30 | TGTGCCTGGAGGAGGGACAGGGGTTACACAGATACGCAGTATTTT | CAWRRDRGYTDTQYF
. | . | TRBJ2-2 | TRBV4-1 | TGTGCCAGCAGCCAAGATCTTGTTGTCGGGGAGCTGTTTTTT | CASSQDLVVGELFF
. | . | TRBJ2-7 | TRBV2 | TGTGCCAGCAGTGAGCAGGGAAGGGGTACCTACGAGCAGTACTTC | CASSEQGRGTYEQYF
TRBD1 | once | TRBJ1-6 | TRBV6-1 | TGTGCCAGCAGTGAAGGGGGGACAGGTGATTCACCCCTCCACTTT | CASSEGGTGDSPLHF
TRBD1 | once | TRBJ2-7 | TRBV15 | TGTGCCACCAGCGGTGGGACAGGGGCATCACCTTACGAGCAGTACTTC | CATSGGTGASPYEQYF
. | . | TRBJ2-3 | TRBV7-3 | TGTGCCAGCAGCCCGGGCATTCCCACAGATACGCAGTATTTT | CASSPGIPTDTQYF
TRBD2 | . | TRBJ2-3 | TRBV2 | TGTGCCAGCAGGGTAGCGGGGATCAACACAGATACGCAGTATTTT | CASRVAGINTDTQYF
TRBD2 | . | TRBJ2-5 | TRBV9 | TGTGCCAGCAGCGCTAGGACTAGCGGGATCGAAGAGACCCAGTACTTC | CASSARTSGIEETQYF
TRBD1 | . | TRBJ1-6 | TRBV7-2 | TGTGCCAGCAGCTCTAATGGACAGGCGCTCTATAATTCACCCCTCCACTTT | CASSSNGQALYNSPLHF
TRBD1 | . | TRBJ1-1 | TRBV19 | TGTGCCAGTAGTATTGTTCTGGGACAGCCCGAAGCTTTCTTT | CASSIVLGQPEAFF
. | few | TRBJ2-1 | TRBV2 | TGTGCCAGCAGTGAAATGCGACTAGGGGCTGAGCAGTTCTTC | CASSEMRLGAEQFF
TRBD2 | . | TRBJ2-2 | TRBV11-2 | TGTGCCAGCAGCTTACAGGCGGGAGTTGGTACCGGGGAGCTGTTTTTT | CASSLQAGVGTGELFF
. | . | TRBJ1-2 | TRBV11-3 | TGTGCCAGCGAAGGTCTTGGCTACACCTTC | CASEGLGYTF
TRBD1 | once | TRBJ1-1 | TRBV7-9 | TGTGCCAGCAGCCCTCGACAGGGGGTCGCTGAAGCTTTCTTT | CASSPRQGVAEAFF
. | . | TRBJ2-4 | TRBV4-1 | TGCGCCAGCAGCCAAGTGCCCGGCGGGCTTCGGGGAAACATTCAGTACTTC | CASSQVPGGLRGNIQYF
. | once | TRBJ2-1 | TRBV11-3 | TGTGCCAGCAGCCATCGTGGGGGAGCATACAATGAGCAGTTCTTC | CASSHRGGAYNEQFF
. | . | TRBJ1-6 | TRBV7-8 | TGTGCCAGCAGCTTAGATCCCCGCGGACAGCTTAATTCACCCCTCCACTTT | CASSLDPRGQLNSPLHF
. | . | TRBJ2-4 | TRBV4-1 | TGCGCCAGCAGCCAGCCCTCAGCGGGAGCCAAAAACATTCAGTACTTC | CASSQPSAGAKNIQYF
. | . | TRBJ2-2 | TRBV7-3 | TGTGCCAGCAGCCTAAATCCGGGGAGTAAAGGATACACCGGGGAGCTGTTTTTT | CASSLNPGSKGYTGELFF
TRBD1 | . | TRBJ1-1 | TRBV5-1 | TGCGCCAGCAGCTTGGGGACAGGGACTGAAGCTTTCTTT | CASSLGTGTEAFF
TRBD2 | . | TRBJ2-3 | TRBV7-7 | TGTGCTAGCAGCCCCGTAGCGGGGGGGGTAGATACGCAGTATTTT | CASSPVAGGVDTQYF
. | . | TRBJ1-1 | TRBV4-2 | TGTGCCAGCAGCCAAGATGGGACGAACACTGAAGCTTTCTTT | CASSQDGTNTEAFF
TRBD1 | . | TRBJ2-7 | TRBV18 | TGTGCCAGCTCACCAGGACAGGGGAGGGACGAGCAGTACTTC | CASSPGQGRDEQYF
TRBD1 | few | TRBJ1-6 | TRBV7-3 | TGTGCCAGCAGCTTATGGGGACAGCCACCCCTCCACTTT | CASSLWGQPPLHF
. | . | TRBJ1-2 | TRBV14 | TGTGCCAGCAGCCAAGTCCTGGGTCCGATCTATGGCTACACCTTC | CASSQVLGPIYGYTF
. | . | TRBJ2-5 | TRBV6-6 | TGTGCCAGCAGTTCTGGAACAGGGTCGGGTAGTACCCAGTACTTC | CASSSGTGSGSTQYF
TRBD1 | . | TRBJ1-1 | TRBV5-1 | TGCGCCAGCAGAAACCCTTACAGGGGCACTGAAGCTTTCTTT | CASRNPYRGTEAFF
. | . | TRBJ1-2 | TRBV28 | TGTGCCAGCAGTTCGGGACAACCTAATGGCTACACCTTC | CASSSGQPNGYTF
. | . | TRBJ2-7 | TRBV9 | TGTGCCAGCAGCATCTCGACAGGCAGCTCCTACGAGCAGTACTTC | CASSISTGSSYEQYF
. | . | TRBJ2-1 | TRBV7-9 | TGTGCCAGCAGCGATACGGGTAGCGGTCCCGAGAGCTCCTACAATGAGCAGTTCTTC | CASSDTGSGPESSYNEQFF
. | . | TRBJ2-7 | TRBV25-1 | TGTGCCAGCAGTGAAGGGGTCGGGTTAGGAAGTTCGTCGGAGCAGTACTTC | CASSEGVGLGSSSEQYF
TRBD1 | . | TRBJ1-4 | TRBV9 | TGTGCCAGCAGCGCAGACAGGGGTGAAAAACTGTTTTTT | CASSADRGEKLFF
. | . | TRBJ2-3 | TRBV6-5 | TGTGCCAGCAGTTACCCAGGACGCACAGATACGCAGTATTTT | CASSYPGRTDTQYF
. | . | TRBJ2-1 | TRBV7-7 | TGTGCTAGCAGCCCCGGTTGGGGGAATGAGCAGTTCTTC | CASSPGWGNEQFF
. | . | TRBJ1-3 | TRBV7-6 | TGTGCCAGCAGCTTAGTTGGGGGCAGTGGAAACACCATATATTTT | CASSLVGGSGNTIYF
TRBD2 | . | TRBJ2-7 | TRBV5-1 | TGCGCCAGCAGCGAACTAGCGGGAGTAGCCTACGAGCAGTACTTC | CASSELAGVAYEQYF
. | . | TRBJ2-3 | TRBV4-1 | TGCGCCAGCAGCCAAGTTAATGTCGGGTTCCTCTCCCCAGATACGCAGTATTTT | CASSQVNVGFLSPDTQYF
. | . | TRBJ1-1 | TRBV29-1 | TGCAGCGTTGAAGTGGGACGGCAGAACACTGAAGCTTTCTTT | CSVEVGRQNTEAFF
. | . | TRBJ2-3 | TRBV7-8 | TGTGCCAGCAGCCCCCGGGGAGTTACTAGCACAGATACGCAGTATTTT | CASSPRGVTSTDTQYF
TRBD2 | . | TRBJ2-1 | TRBV9 | TGTGCCAGCAGCGCTCGACTAGCGGGGGTCCCCTACAATGAGCAGTTCTTC | CASSARLAGVPYNEQFF
. | . | TRBJ1-4 | TRBV27 | TGTGCCAGCAGTCGACTCGGGGCAGAAAAACTGTTTTTT | CASSRLGAEKLFF
. | . | TRBJ2-1 | TRBV6-4 | TGTGCCAGCAGCATCCTAGGGGGGAAAGGTGAGCAGTTCTTC | CASSILGGKGEQFF
TRBD2 | . | TRBJ2-5 | TRBV5-1 | TGCGCCAGCAGCCCGACTAGCAGGAGGTCGGGAGAGACCCAGTACTTC | CASSPTSRRSGETQYF